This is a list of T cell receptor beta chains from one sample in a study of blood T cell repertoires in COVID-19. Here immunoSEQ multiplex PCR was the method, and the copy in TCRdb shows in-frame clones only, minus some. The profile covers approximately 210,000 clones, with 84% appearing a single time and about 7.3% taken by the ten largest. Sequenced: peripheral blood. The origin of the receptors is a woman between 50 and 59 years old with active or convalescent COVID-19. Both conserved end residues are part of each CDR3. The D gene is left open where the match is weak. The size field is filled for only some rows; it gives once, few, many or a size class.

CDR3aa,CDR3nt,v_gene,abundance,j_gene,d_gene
CASSLRTSGTGELFF,TGTGCCAGCAGCCTACGGACTAGCGGGACCGGGGAGCTGTTTTTT,TRBV9,-,TRBJ2-2,TRBD2
CASSYGQIDNSPLHF,TGTGCCAGCAGTTACGGACAAATCGATAATTCACCCCTCCACTTT,TRBV6-2/TRBV6-3,-,TRBJ1-6,-
CASSYNRQGYSPLHF,TGTGCCAGCAGTTACAACCGGCAGGGTTATTCACCCCTCCACTTT,TRBV6-5,-,TRBJ1-6,-
CSMRRLNTEAFF,TGCAGCATGAGGCGTTTGAACACTGAAGCTTTCTTT,TRBV29-1,-,TRBJ1-1,-
CASNPWRGLNTGELFF,TGTGCCAGCAACCCGTGGCGGGGATTGAACACCGGGGAGCTGTTTTTT,TRBV9,-,TRBJ2-2,-
CATSDPGLSEAFF,TGTGCCACCAGTGACCCCGGACTGTCTGAAGCTTTCTTT,TRBV24-1,-,TRBJ1-1,-
CASRPGTGVVWSSNTEAFF,TGTGCCAGCCGTCCGGGGACAGGGGTCGTTTGGAGTTCGAACACTGAAGCTTTCTTT,TRBV6-6,-,TRBJ1-1,TRBD1
CASSLSMTTSEQYF,TGCGCCAGCAGCTTGTCGATGACTACGAGCGAGCAGTACTTC,TRBV5-1,few,TRBJ2-7,-
CASSQALVWQGDNSPLHF,TGTGCCAGCAGCCAAGCCCTGGTCTGGCAGGGCGATAATTCACCCCTCCACTTT,TRBV3-1/TRBV3-2,-,TRBJ1-6,-
CASKKDSHYGYTF,TGTGCCAGCAAAAAGGACAGTCACTATGGCTACACCTTC,TRBV6-5,-,TRBJ1-2,-
CASSRGQVEGAFF,TGTGCCAGCTCACGGGGGCAGGTAGAAGGAGCTTTCTTT,TRBV18,few,TRBJ1-1,-
CATSGLAGGRRNEQFF,TGTGCCACCAGCGGGTTAGCGGGGGGTAGAAGAAATGAGCAGTTCTTC,TRBV15,-,TRBJ2-1,TRBD2
CASSNRGQSNQPQHF,TGTGCCAGCAGCAACAGGGGGCAAAGCAATCAGCCCCAGCATTTT,TRBV3-1/TRBV3-2,-,TRBJ1-5,TRBD1
CASRTSGRAGSPYNEQFF,TGTGCCAGCCGGACTAGCGGGAGGGCCGGTAGTCCCTACAATGAGCAGTTCTTC,TRBV19,few,TRBJ2-1,TRBD2
CASSGAGNYNSPLHF,TGTGCCAGCAGTGGGGCAGGAAATTATAATTCACCCCTCCACTTT,TRBV2,once,TRBJ1-6,-
CASSVNRGHTEAFF,TGTGCCAGTAGTGTCAACAGGGGGCACACTGAAGCTTTCTTT,TRBV19,-,TRBJ1-1,TRBD1
CASSSRVQDRRAYF,TGCGCCAGCAGCTCCCGCGTACAGGACAGGAGAGCTTATTTT,TRBV5-1,-,TRBJ1-1,TRBD1
CAWSPGAGFQETQYF,TGTGCCTGGAGCCCAGGGGCCGGGTTCCAAGAGACCCAGTACTTC,TRBV30,-,TRBJ2-5,-
CASSRGHQETQYF,TGTGCCAGCAGCCGGGGACATCAAGAGACCCAGTACTTC,TRBV7-2,-,TRBJ2-5,-
CASSYINYGYTF,TGTGCCAGCAGTTATATTAACTATGGCTACACCTTC,TRBV6-2/TRBV6-3,-,TRBJ1-2,-
CASSLDTGSTEAFF,TGCGCCAGCAGCTTGGATACTGGGAGCACTGAAGCTTTCTTT,TRBV5-1,-,TRBJ1-1,-
CASSLGTGGWNNEQFF,TGTGCCAGCAGCTTAGGCACAGGGGGCTGGAACAATGAGCAGTTCTTC,TRBV13,-,TRBJ2-1,TRBD1
CASSPRGLAGGDEQFF,TGTGCCAGCAGTCCCCGGGGACTAGCGGGGGGCGATGAGCAGTTCTTC,TRBV6-6,-,TRBJ2-1,TRBD2
CASSFTQDYGYTF,TGTGCCAGCAGCTTTACACAGGACTATGGCTACACCTTC,TRBV5-5,few,TRBJ1-2,-
CASSEGSGAEQYF,TGCGCCAGCAGTGAGGGTTCAGGGGCCGAGCAGTACTTC,TRBV10-1,-,TRBJ2-7,-
CASSIAPPGLGVYGYTF,TGTGCCAGTAGTATAGCTCCCCCTGGCCTAGGGGTCTATGGCTACACCTTC,TRBV19,-,TRBJ1-2,-
CASSNNQPQHF,TGTGCCAGCAGCAACAATCAGCCCCAGCATTTT,TRBV6-6,once,TRBJ1-5,-
CASSPMGLEVGGYGYTF,TGTGCCAGCTCACCTATGGGATTGGAGGTCGGCGGCTATGGCTACACCTTC,TRBV18,-,TRBJ1-2,-
CASSLVRDSGNTIYF,TGTGCCAGCAGCTTGGTGCGTGACTCTGGAAACACCATATATTTT,TRBV5-6,-,TRBJ1-3,-
CASSPGGTTSSGANVLTF,TGTGCCAGCTCACCCGGAGGAACTACCAGCTCTGGGGCCAACGTCCTGACTTTC,TRBV18,-,TRBJ2-6,-
CASSLKDRGYGYTF,TGTGCCAGCAGTTTAAAGGACAGGGGATATGGCTACACCTTC,TRBV28,-,TRBJ1-2,TRBD1
CASSPTAGTEAFF,TGTGCCAGCAGCCCGACGGCAGGCACTGAAGCTTTCTTT,TRBV4-2,-,TRBJ1-1,-
CASSVDQGTDTQYF,TGTGCCAGCAGCGTAGATCAGGGCACAGATACGCAGTATTTT,TRBV9,-,TRBJ2-3,-
CAIKGLVNTEAFF,TGTGCCATCAAGGGGTTGGTTAACACTGAAGCTTTCTTT,TRBV10-3,few,TRBJ1-1,-
CASMGQGRTDTQYF,TGTGCCAGTATGGGACAGGGGCGCACAGATACGCAGTATTTT,TRBV19,-,TRBJ2-3,TRBD1
CASSIGTRGEQFF,TGTGCCAGTAGTATAGGGACTAGGGGTGAGCAGTTCTTC,TRBV19,-,TRBJ2-1,TRBD2
CASQSAGPGHDEQYF,TGTGCCAGCCAATCGGCTGGACCGGGACACGACGAGCAGTACTTC,TRBV28,-,TRBJ2-7,-
CASLNLAGAGEKLFF,TGTGCCAGCCTGAATCTAGCAGGGGCAGGAGAAAAACTGTTTTTT,TRBV6-5,-,TRBJ1-4,-
CASSLVGGDQPQHF,TGCGCCAGCAGCTTGGTAGGGGGCGATCAGCCCCAGCATTTT,TRBV5-1,-,TRBJ1-5,TRBD1
CASSSQPQGNEQFF,TGTGCCAGCAGCTCGCAACCACAGGGCAATGAGCAGTTCTTC,TRBV7-3,-,TRBJ2-1,-
CASSFSDKQETQYF,TGTGCCAGCAGCTTCTCTGACAAACAAGAGACCCAGTACTTC,TRBV11-2,-,TRBJ2-5,-
CASSAGLAGITDTQYF,TGTGCCAGCAGCGCCGGACTAGCGGGGATCACAGATACGCAGTATTTT,TRBV5-6,-,TRBJ2-3,TRBD2
CASSLVPSNYGYTF,TGTGCCAGCAGCTTAGTTCCTTCCAACTATGGCTACACCTTC,TRBV7-9,-,TRBJ1-2,-
CASNGRLLSNEKLFF,TGTGCCAGCAATGGCAGACTATTATCTAATGAAAAACTGTTTTTT,TRBV28,-,TRBJ1-4,-
CASSQGTLNQPQHF,TGTGCCAGCAGCCAAGGCACATTAAATCAGCCCCAGCATTTT,TRBV3-1/TRBV3-2,once,TRBJ1-5,-
CASSYPGTSSYEQYF,TGTGCCAGCAGCTACCCCGGGACTAGTTCCTACGAGCAGTACTTC,TRBV7-2,-,TRBJ2-7,TRBD2
CASRGATTGELFF,TGTGCCAGCAGGGGTGCGACTACCGGGGAGCTGTTTTTT,TRBV2,-,TRBJ2-2,-
CASSQSGQGVTLFF,TGTGCCAGCAGCCAATCGGGACAGGGGGTGACACTGTTTTTT,TRBV3-1/TRBV3-2,-,TRBJ1-4,TRBD1
CASSAGRGRGNTEAFF,TGTGCCAGCAGTGCAGGGCGCGGGAGGGGGAACACTGAAGCTTTCTTT,TRBV2,few,TRBJ1-1,-
CASSSPGPPRYTF,TGTGCCAGCAGTTCCCCCGGTCCGCCCCGCTACACCTTC,TRBV28,-,TRBJ1-2,-
CASSPDGQGTTEAFF,TGCGCCAGCAGCCCGGATGGACAGGGGACAACTGAAGCTTTCTTT,TRBV4-1,-,TRBJ1-1,TRBD1
CASIGTGGGEQYF,TGTGCCAGCATCGGGACTGGGGGGGGCGAGCAGTACTTC,TRBV6-5,-,TRBJ2-7,TRBD2
CATSKGTEHQPQHF,TGTGCCACCAGCAAGGGGACAGAGCATCAGCCCCAGCATTTT,TRBV15,-,TRBJ1-5,TRBD1
CVRSSPYRAGGEAFF,TGTGTCAGAAGCTCACCCTACAGGGCGGGGGGTGAAGCTTTCTTT,TRBV7-5,-,TRBJ1-1,-